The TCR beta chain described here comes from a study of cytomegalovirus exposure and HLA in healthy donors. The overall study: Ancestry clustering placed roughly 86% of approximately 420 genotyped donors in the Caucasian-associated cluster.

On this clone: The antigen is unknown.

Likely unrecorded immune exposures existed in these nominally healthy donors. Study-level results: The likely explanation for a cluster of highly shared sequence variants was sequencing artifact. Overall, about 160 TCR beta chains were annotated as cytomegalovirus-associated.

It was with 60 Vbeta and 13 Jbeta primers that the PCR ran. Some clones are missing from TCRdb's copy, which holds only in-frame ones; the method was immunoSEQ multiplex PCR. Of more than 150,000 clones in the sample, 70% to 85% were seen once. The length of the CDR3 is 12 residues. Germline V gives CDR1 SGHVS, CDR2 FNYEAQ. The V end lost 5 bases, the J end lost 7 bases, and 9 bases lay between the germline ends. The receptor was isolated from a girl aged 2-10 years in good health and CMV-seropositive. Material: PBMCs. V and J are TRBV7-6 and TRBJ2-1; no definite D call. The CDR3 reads CASSVTINEQFF. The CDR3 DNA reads TGTGCCAGCAGCGTTACTATAAATGAGCAGTTCTTC. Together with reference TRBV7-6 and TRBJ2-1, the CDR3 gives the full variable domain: GAGVSQSPRYKVTKRGQDVALRCDPISGHVSLYWYRQALGQGPEFLTYFNYEAQQDKSGLPNDRFSAERPEGSISTLTIQRTEQRDSAMYRCASSVTINEQFFGPGTRLTVL.